These 27 T cell receptor beta chains were sequenced from one sample in a study of blood T cell repertoires in COVID-19. Profiled with immunoSEQ multiplex PCR; TCRdb holds only in-frame clones, not every one. In the table there are approximately 120,000 clones, about 81% of which are singletons. Sequenced input: peripheral blood. Receptors originate from a man aged 25 to 45 with COVID-19, enrolled during active disease.

This clone occurred once. The rearrangement joins TRBV30 to TRBJ2-1, with 7 nucleotides matching TRBD2. The CDR3 has 13 residues. After removal of 7 bases from V and 3 bases from J, the junction contained 6 bases not matched to a gene. The germline V gene encodes CDR1 GTSNPN and CDR2 SVGIG (reference sequence). The chain's CDR3 is CAYEAGSYNEQFF. Here the CDR3 DNA reads TGTGCCTACGAAGCGGGAAGCTACAATGAGCAGTTCTTC.

The CDR3 here is CASSQSDDLGDRPRNEYSNQPQHF. CDR3 bases: TGCGCCAGCAGTCAATCCGACGACTTAGGGGACAGGCCAAGAAACGAATATAGCAATCAGCCCCAGCATTTT. The V gene is TRBV23-1, the J gene TRBJ1-5; 8 bases fit TRBD1. TRBV23-1 carries the ORF label, with uncertain function. The trim removed 0 bases at V and 0 bases at J, leaving 25 bases unmatched. This CDR3 is built from 24 residues.

As concerns this clone: Distinct nucleotide sequences in the sample also encode this CDR3. V gene TRBV30 combines with J gene TRBJ1-1; tentatively, D is TRBD1 (5 bases). Germline V gives CDR1 GTSNPN, CDR2 SVGIG (reference sequence). This CDR3 has 13 residues. The V gene lost 0 bases and the J gene lost 5 bases, with 10 bases spanning the gap. The CDR3: CAWSVWGGTEAFF. CDR3 sequence (DNA): TGTGCCTGGAGTGTCTGGGGGGGAACTGAAGCTTTCTTT.

V is TRBV10-3 and J is TRBJ1-5, with D hard to call. CDR3 length: 15 amino acids. Trimming removed 3 bases at V and 2 bases at J, with 11 bases between. Germline CDR1 ENHRY, CDR2 SYGVKD. The CDR3 DNA follows: TGTGCCATCAGTGACGGGTACTCGGGCAATCAGCCCCAGCATTTT. Translating it yields CAISDGYSGNQPQHF.

The chain links TRBV27 to TRBJ1-3, with a weak D call TRBD1 (6 bases). The CDR3 loop spans 13 amino acids. Trimming cost V 5 bases and J 15 bases, with 20 bases left between them. The germline V gene encodes CDR1 MNHEY and CDR2 SMNVEV (reference sequence). CDR3 in DNA: TGTGCCAGCAGTCCCTCAGGATCAAAGGGACAATATTTT. It is translated as CASSPSGSKGQYF.

The chain links TRBV14 to TRBJ1-1, with 10 bases fitting TRBD1. Germline CDR1 reads SGHDN; CDR2 reads FVKESK. This CDR3 has 19 residues. With 4 bases clipped from V and 0 bases from J, the junction kept 14 bases outside the gene matches. CDR3 loop: CASSRGSGTGVFMNTEAFF. DNA of the CDR3: TGTGCCAGCAGCCGCGGATCCGGGACAGGGGTCTTCATGAACACTGAAGCTTTCTTT. Using reference TRBV14 and TRBJ1-1 for the parts outside the CDR3, the full variable domain is EAGVTQFPSHSVIEKGQTVTLRCDPISGHDNLYWYRRVMGKEIKFLLHFVKESKQDESGMPNNRFLAERTGGTYSTLKVQPAELEDSGVYFCASSRGSGTGVFMNTEAFFGQGTRLTVV.

The chain has TRBV3-1 (or the pseudogene TRBV3-2) and TRBJ1-2; 7 nucleotides match TRBD1. The V and J ends lost 4 bases and 3 bases, in that order; junction bases with no gene match: 8. Germline values: CDR1 LGHDT, CDR2 YNNKEL (reference sequence). The CDR3 runs to 15 residues. The chain's CDR3 is CASSRDEGAYYGYTF. In DNA form, the CDR3 reads TGTGCCAGCAGCCGTGATGAGGGGGCCTACTATGGCTACACCTTC.

The chain is built from TRBV11-3 and TRBJ2-2; 7 bases fit TRBD2. Per the germline V gene, CDR1 is SGHNT and CDR2 is YENEEA. Trimming cost V 2 bases and J 6 bases; bases outside gene matches: 15. The CDR3 runs 18 residues. CDR3 sequence (DNA): TGTGCCAGCAGCTTAATCGCCCGACTAGCTCCTGCCGCCGGGGAGCTGTTTTTT. It is translated as CASSLIARLAPAAGELFF. Filled out from reference TRBV11-3 and TRBJ2-2, the complete variable domain reads EAGVVQSPRYKIIEKKQPVAFWCNPISGHNTLYWYLQNLGQGPELLIRYENEEAVDDSQLPKDRFSAERLKGVDSTLKIQPAELGDSAVYLCASSLIARLAPAAGELFFGEGSRLTVL.

The genes are TRBV11-2 and TRBJ2-1; no definite D call. The CDR3 consists of 14 residues. The germline V gene encodes CDR1 SGHAT and CDR2 FQNNGV. With 3 bases removed from V and 8 bases from J, the gap between germline ends came to 14 bases. The DNA of the CDR3 is TGTGCCAGCAGCTTCCGACTCTCAGCCTATGAGCAGTTCTTC. Residues: CASSFRLSAYEQFF.

The chain uses TRBV7-6 and TRBJ2-1; weak D call: TRBD2 (6 bases). The CDR3 length is 16 residues. V lost 4 bases and J 0 bases, leaving 13 bases between the germline ends. Germline V gene sequence: CDR1 SGHVS, CDR2 FNYEAQ. DNA for the CDR3: TGTGCCAGCAGCTCCGATAGCGGTAGCTCCTACAATGAGCAGTTCTTC. Translated, it gives CASSSDSGSSYNEQFF.

The CDR3 sequence: CASSIGTGDRHEQFF. CDR3 in DNA: TGTGCCAGCAGCATTGGGACAGGGGACCGGCATGAGCAGTTCTTC. The chain couples TRBV7-6 to TRBJ2-1, with 10 nucleotides matching TRBD1. The CDR3 is made up of 15 amino acids. Germline V lookup: CDR1 SGHVS, CDR2 FNYEAQ. The V and J ends lost 5 bases and 8 bases, in that order; junction bases with no gene match: 9.

The V call is TRBV5-8, the J call TRBJ1-1; a weak D match, TRBD1 (6 bases). Germline CDR1 is SGHTS and CDR2 is YDEGEE. This CDR3 has 17 amino acids. V was clipped by 7 bases and J by 0 bases, with 22 bases between them. CDR3 DNA sequence: TGTGCCAGCTTTCACCTTGGAACCACAGGGATGAACACTGAAGCTTTCTTT. As protein: CASFHLGTTGMNTEAFF.

V usage is TRBV19 and J usage is TRBJ1-2; 7 bases align to TRBD1. V lost 3 bases, J lost 3 bases, and 22 bases stayed unmatched. This CDR3 contains 20 residues. Germline-derived CDR1 and CDR2 are LNHDA and SQIVND (reference sequence). The CDR3 nucleotides are TGTGCCAGTAGTATCCCCACCGCCAATCAGCCAATCACAGGGGACTATGGCTACACCTTC. This translates into CASSIPTANQPITGDYGYTF.

The chain combines TRBV18 with TRBJ1-1, with unresolved D. The CDR3 consists of 15 residues. Germline values: CDR1 KGHSH, CDR2 LQKENI. The ends were cut back, 3 bases at V and 2 bases at J, with 13 bases in the middle. CDR3 bases: TGTGCCAGCTCACCCTCCGGGAAATCAAACACTGAAGCTTTCTTT. Translating gives CASSPSGKSNTEAFF.

J is TRBJ2-1 and V is TRBV30; 9 bases are a match to TRBD2. V lost 2 bases and J lost 8; bases outside the gene matches: 10. Germline assignment: CDR1 GTSNPN and CDR2 SVGIG (reference sequence). This CDR3 spans 15 amino acids. The CDR3 here is CAWSLAGREGYEQFF. The CDR3 DNA is TGTGCCTGGAGTTTGGCTGGGCGGGAGGGCTATGAGCAGTTCTTC. Using reference TRBV30 and TRBJ2-1 for the parts outside the CDR3, the full variable domain is SQTIHQWPATLVQPVGSPLSLECTVEGTSNPNLYWYRQAAGRGLQLLFYSVGIGQISSEVPQNLSASRPQDRQFILSSKKLLLSDSGFYLCAWSLAGREGYEQFFGPGTRLTVL.

J is TRBJ2-1 and V is TRBV6-1, with D tentatively TRBD1 (6 bases). The germline gives CDR1 MNHNS, CDR2 SASEGT. This CDR3 has 14 residues. V lost 3 bases and J 4 bases, leaving 10 bases between the germline ends. The CDR3, as DNA: TGTGCCAGCAGTGAGGACAGTTCTTACAATGAGCAGTTCTTC. Encoded protein: CASSEDSSYNEQFF.

This chain connects TRBV5-8 to TRBJ2-7; the match to TRBD1 covers 7 bases. CDR3 length: 14 amino acids. The J segment lost 3 bases and the V segment lost 4 bases, leaving 7 bases of the junction unmatched. Germline CDR1 SGHTS, CDR2 YDEGEE. The CDR3 here is CASSPRTGYYEQYF. The CDR3 region has the DNA TGTGCCAGCAGCCCTAGGACAGGCTACTACGAGCAGTACTTC.

This clone was seen a handful of times. The chain carries TRBV30 and TRBJ2-7; D perhaps matches TRBD2 (6 bases). CDR1 is GTSNPN, CDR2 SVGIG, per germline (reference sequence). The CDR3 covers 12 residues. Between the trimmed V and J ends, which lost 2 bases and 9 bases, there was a span of 14 bases. The DNA for the CDR3 is TGTGCCTGGAGTACCGGGGGACTCGGGCAGTACTTC. Translating it yields CAWSTGGLGQYF.

This clone appeared once. The chain couples TRBV27 to TRBJ2-1; 8 bases agree with TRBD2. CDR1 is MNHEY and CDR2 is SMNVEV in the germline V gene (reference sequence). Trimming removed 5 bases from V and 4 bases from J; junction bases left unmatched: 16. The CDR3 runs to 18 residues. CDR3: CASSTSTPLAGRYNEQFF. CDR3 coding DNA: TGTGCCAGCAGTACCAGTACGCCCCTAGCGGGCCGTTACAATGAGCAGTTCTTC.

In this sample, this clone turned up once. The rearrangement links TRBV10-3 to TRBJ2-1; TRBD2 aligns across 7 bases. CDR1 ENHRY and CDR2 SYGVKD come from the germline V gene. This CDR3 is built from 13 residues. V was clipped by 2 bases and J by 7 bases; unmatched bases: 2. CDR3 amino acids: CAISERGDNEQFF. CDR3 in DNA: TGTGCCATCAGTGAGCGGGGGGATAATGAGCAGTTCTTC.

The chain has TRBV4-1 and TRBJ2-7; TRBD1 is a possible D gene (8 bases). Trimming took 1 base from V and 7 from J, leaving 17 bases between them. The germline gives CDR1 MGHRA, CDR2 YSYEKL. This CDR3 is built from 15 residues. CDR3 nucleotide sequence: TGCGCCAGCAGCCAAGGGACTGACAGGGGAGGGGAGCAGTACTTC. It translates to CASSQGTDRGGEQYF.

This chain connects TRBV18 to TRBJ2-3, with TRBD1 matching over 8 bases. Germline V gene data show CDR1 as KGHSH and CDR2 as LQKENI. The CDR3 consists of 19 residues. V lost 0 bases and J lost 0; bases outside the gene matches: 11. CDR3 residues: CASSPPAGGIPLSTDTQYF. The CDR3 DNA reads as TGTGCCAGCTCACCACCGGCAGGGGGCATACCCCTTAGCACAGATACGCAGTATTTT.

J is TRBJ1-1 and V is TRBV27, with 10 bases identical to TRBD1. With 6 bases clipped from V and 1 base from J, the junction kept 8 bases outside the gene matches. CDR1 is MNHEY and CDR2 is SMNVEV in the germline V gene (reference sequence). This CDR3 spans 16 amino acids. The CDR3 region is CASRQWDRGPNTEAFF. In nucleotides, the CDR3 is TGTGCCAGCAGACAGTGGGACAGGGGCCCGAACACTGAAGCTTTCTTT.

This clone was detected once. The chain is built from TRBV12-3 or TRBV12-4 and TRBJ2-5; D is perhaps TRBD2 (5 bases). Between the trimmed V and J ends, which lost 6 bases and 1 base, there was a span of 9 bases. CDR3 length: 13 residues. In DNA, the CDR3 is TGTGCCAGCAGGAGGGAAATCCAAGAGACCCAGTACTTC. Translation gives CASRREIQETQYF.

The genes are TRBV6-6 and TRBJ1-1, with TRBD1 as a possible D gene (6 bases). This CDR3 contains 14 residues. In germline, CDR1 is MNHNY, CDR2 SVGAGI (reference sequence). The V gene lost 5 bases and the J gene lost 1 base, with 11 bases spanning the gap. The CDR3 protein is CASSTGSRNTEAFF. The CDR3 coding sequence is TGTGCCAGCAGTACAGGGAGTCGGAACACTGAAGCTTTCTTT.

V usage is TRBV7-9 and J usage is TRBJ2-2, with D tentatively TRBD1 (7 bases). V was shortened by 6 bases and J by 6 bases, with 20 bases between the two germline ends. Germline loops: CDR1 SEHNR, CDR2 FQNEAQ (reference sequence). There are 16 residues in the CDR3. Written as DNA, the CDR3 is TGTGCCAGCAGACTCCAGGGGGAGGTAGGGTCCGGGGAGCTGTTTTTT. It encodes CASRLQGEVGSGELFF.

CDR3 coding DNA: TGTGCCAGTAGTATTCGACAGGAGATTGCAACTAATGAAAAACTGTTTTTT. It encodes CASSIRQEIATNEKLFF. The gene calls are TRBV19 and TRBJ1-4; perhaps TRBD1 as D (6 bases). This CDR3 is built from 17 residues. V was clipped by 3 bases and J by 0 bases, with 14 bases between them. Germline loops: CDR1 LNHDA, CDR2 SQIVND (reference sequence).